This T cell receptor beta chain was recorded in a study of beta chain features in type 1 diabetes. A few counts support this clone. Its antigen is undetermined. TCRB transcripts that were expressed got sequenced, as all of the isolated RNA had been reverse transcribed. Using immunoSEQ multiplex PCR, the repertoire was profiled, and TCRdb retains in-frame clones only, with some absent. Seen here are 900,000 or so clones, roughly 17% observed once, and the top ten hold 0.023%. The study's findings and limits: Compared with healthy donors, patients appeared to share more similar naive, central memory and regulatory TCRB repertoires. Patients and controls would share equally any PCR tilt toward shorter templates.

CDR1 is MNHNS and CDR2 is SASEGT in the germline V gene. The CDR3 runs 16 residues. After removal of 0 bases from V and 3 bases from J, the junction contained 5 bases not matched to a gene. The rearrangement links TRBV6-1 to TRBJ1-5; 7 nucleotides line up with TRBD1. The receptor's source is a young woman in good health. What was sequenced was naive CD4+ T cells from blood. CDR3 amino acids: CASSEAAGTANQPQHF. CDR3 nucleotides: TGTGCCAGCAGTGAAGCCGCCGGGACAGCCAATCAGCCCCAGCATTTT.